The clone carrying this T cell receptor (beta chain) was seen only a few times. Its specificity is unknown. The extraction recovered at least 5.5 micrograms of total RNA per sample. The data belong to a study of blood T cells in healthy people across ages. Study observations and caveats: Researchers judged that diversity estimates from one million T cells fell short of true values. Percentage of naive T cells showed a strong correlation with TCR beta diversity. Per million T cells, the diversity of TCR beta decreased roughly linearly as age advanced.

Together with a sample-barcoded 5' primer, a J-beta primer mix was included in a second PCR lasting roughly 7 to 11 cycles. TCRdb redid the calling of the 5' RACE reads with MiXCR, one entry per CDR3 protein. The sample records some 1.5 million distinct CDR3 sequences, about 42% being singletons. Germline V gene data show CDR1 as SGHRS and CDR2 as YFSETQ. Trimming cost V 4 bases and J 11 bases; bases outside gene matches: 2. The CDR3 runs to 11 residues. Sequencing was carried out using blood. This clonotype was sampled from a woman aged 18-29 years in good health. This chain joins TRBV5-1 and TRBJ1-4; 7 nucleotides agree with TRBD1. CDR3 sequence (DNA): TGCGCCAGCAGCCTGGGACAGAAACTGTTTTTT. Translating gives CASSLGQKLFF.